The T cell receptor (beta chain) under discussion was sequenced for a study of molecular identifiers for immune sequencing clone quantification. Germline assignment: CDR1 LNHNV and CDR2 YYDKDF (reference sequence). The CDR3 has 16 amino acids. Previously reported methods and listed TCR primers produced the bulk TCR libraries. Via MiXCR, TCRdb re-called the PCR reads, giving one row per CDR3 protein. Among roughly 9,800 distinct CDR3 sequences, 20% to 25% were seen once, and the ten largest hold roughly 1.5%. This clonotype was seen more than once but under ten times. Its antigen remains unidentified. Possible read error: a much larger clone is one base away. Study results and caveats: Spike-in Jurkat TCR RNA from a single cell reportedly registered among about 1 million naive cells. Sharing of a barcode by identical TCR molecules could cause highly expanded clone sizes to be underestimated. More than 98% of effector molecules, versus under 1% of naive-cell molecules, belonged to clones above 20 RNA copies.

This receptor was identified in a human donor in good health. Some libraries in this study had Jurkat cell RNA spiked in. The material sequenced was naive CD8+ T cells from blood, with Jurkat cell RNA spiked in. The subset denotes: FACS-sorted CD8+CD4-CCR7+CD45RA+ naive T cells. The chain links TRBV15 to TRBJ2-2, with TRBD1 matching over 9 bases. The CDR3 region has the DNA TGTGCCATCAGCAGTGAGGGACAGGGAACCACCGGGGAGCTGTTTTTT. Protein product: CAISSEGQGTTGELFF.